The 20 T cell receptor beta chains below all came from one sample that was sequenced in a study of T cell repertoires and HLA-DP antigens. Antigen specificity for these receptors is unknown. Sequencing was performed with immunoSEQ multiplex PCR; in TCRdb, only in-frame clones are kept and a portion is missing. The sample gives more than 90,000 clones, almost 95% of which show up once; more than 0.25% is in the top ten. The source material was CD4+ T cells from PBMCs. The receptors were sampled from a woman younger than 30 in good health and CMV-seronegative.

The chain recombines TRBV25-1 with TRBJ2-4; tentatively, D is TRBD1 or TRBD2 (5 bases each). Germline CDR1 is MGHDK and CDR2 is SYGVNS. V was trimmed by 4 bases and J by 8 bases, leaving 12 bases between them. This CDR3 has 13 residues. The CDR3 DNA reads TGTGCCAGCAGTGGGGGGAGTTTCGACATTCAGTACTTC. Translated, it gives CASSGGSFDIQYF.

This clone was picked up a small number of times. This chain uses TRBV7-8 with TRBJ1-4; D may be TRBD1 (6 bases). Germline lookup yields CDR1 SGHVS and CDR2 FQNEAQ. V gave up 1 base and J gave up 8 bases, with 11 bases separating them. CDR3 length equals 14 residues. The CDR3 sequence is CASSLGGGDEKLFF. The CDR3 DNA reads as TGTGCCAGCAGCTTAGGGGGGGGCGACGAAAAACTGTTTTTT.

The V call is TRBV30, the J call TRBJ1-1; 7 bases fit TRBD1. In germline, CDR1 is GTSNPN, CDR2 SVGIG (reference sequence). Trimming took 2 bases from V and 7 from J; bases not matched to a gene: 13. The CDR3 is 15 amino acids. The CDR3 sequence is CAWSWVRGTAVEAFF. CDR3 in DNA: TGTGCCTGGAGTTGGGTGAGAGGGACAGCAGTTGAAGCTTTCTTT.

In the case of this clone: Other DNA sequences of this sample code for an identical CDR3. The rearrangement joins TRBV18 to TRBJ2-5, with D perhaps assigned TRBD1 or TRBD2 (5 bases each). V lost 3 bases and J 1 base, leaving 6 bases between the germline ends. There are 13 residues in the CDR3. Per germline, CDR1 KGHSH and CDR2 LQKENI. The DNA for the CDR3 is TGTGCCAGCTCACCGGGGGTCCAAGAGACCCAGTACTTC. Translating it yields CASSPGVQETQYF.

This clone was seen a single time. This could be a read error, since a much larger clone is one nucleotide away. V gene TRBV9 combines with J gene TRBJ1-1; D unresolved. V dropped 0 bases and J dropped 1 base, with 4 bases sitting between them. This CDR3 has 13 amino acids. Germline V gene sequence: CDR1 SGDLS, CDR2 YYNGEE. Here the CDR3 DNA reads TGTGCCAGCAGCGTAGAAGGGAACACTGAAGCTTTCTTT. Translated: CASSVEGNTEAFF.

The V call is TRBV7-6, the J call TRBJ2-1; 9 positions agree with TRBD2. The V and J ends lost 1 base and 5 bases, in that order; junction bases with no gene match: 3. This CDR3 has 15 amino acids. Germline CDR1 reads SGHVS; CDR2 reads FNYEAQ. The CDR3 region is CASSLVGGGDNEQFF. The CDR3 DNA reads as TGTGCCAGCAGCTTAGTGGGCGGGGGGGACAATGAGCAGTTCTTC.

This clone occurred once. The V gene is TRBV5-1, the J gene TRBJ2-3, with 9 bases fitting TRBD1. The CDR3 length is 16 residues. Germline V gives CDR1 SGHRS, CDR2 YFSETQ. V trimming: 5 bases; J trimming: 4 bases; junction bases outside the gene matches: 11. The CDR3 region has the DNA TGCGCCAGCAGTGGAGCCGGGACAGGGCGTCCAGATACGCAGTATTTT. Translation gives CASSGAGTGRPDTQYF.

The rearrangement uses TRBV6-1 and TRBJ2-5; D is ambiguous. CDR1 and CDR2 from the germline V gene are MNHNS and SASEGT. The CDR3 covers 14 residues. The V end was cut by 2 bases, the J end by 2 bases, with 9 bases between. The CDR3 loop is CASSERGEQETQYF. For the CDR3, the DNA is TGTGCCAGCAGTGAAAGAGGAGAGCAAGAGACCCAGTACTTC.

The CDR3 reads CASSSPLGGGSYNEQFF. The CDR3, as DNA: TGTGCCAGCAGTTCCCCCCTCGGGGGGGGCTCCTACAATGAGCAGTTCTTC. The V and J genes are TRBV28 and TRBJ2-1, with TRBD2 identical over 8 bases. V shed 4 bases and J 0 bases; nucleotides not matched to a gene: 8. This CDR3 is built from 17 residues. Germline V gene data show CDR1 as MDHEN and CDR2 as SYDVKM.

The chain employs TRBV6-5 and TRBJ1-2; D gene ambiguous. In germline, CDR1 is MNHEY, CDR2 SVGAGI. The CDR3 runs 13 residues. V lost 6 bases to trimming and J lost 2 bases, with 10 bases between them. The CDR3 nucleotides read TGTGCCAGCAGCACAGAAAAGAACTATGGCTACACCTTC. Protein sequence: CASSTEKNYGYTF.

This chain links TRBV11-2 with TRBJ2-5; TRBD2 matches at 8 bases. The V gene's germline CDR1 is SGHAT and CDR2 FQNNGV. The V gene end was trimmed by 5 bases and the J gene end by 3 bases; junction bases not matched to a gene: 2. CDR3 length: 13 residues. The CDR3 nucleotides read TGTGCCAGCAGCCGTAGCGGGGAAGAGACCCAGTACTTC. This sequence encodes CASSRSGEETQYF.

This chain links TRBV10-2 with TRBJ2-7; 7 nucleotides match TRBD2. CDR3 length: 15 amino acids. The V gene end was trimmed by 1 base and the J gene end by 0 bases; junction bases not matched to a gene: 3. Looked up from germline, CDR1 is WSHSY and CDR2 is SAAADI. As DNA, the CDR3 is TGCGCCAGCAGTGAGTGGTCTAGCGGCTCCTACGAGCAGTACGTC. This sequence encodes CASSEWSSGSYEQYV.

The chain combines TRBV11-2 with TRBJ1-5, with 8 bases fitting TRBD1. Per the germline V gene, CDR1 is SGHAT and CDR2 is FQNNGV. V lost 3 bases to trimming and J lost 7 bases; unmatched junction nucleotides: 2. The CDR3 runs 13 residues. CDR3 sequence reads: CASSFDRGQPQHF. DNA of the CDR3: TGTGCCAGCAGCTTCGACAGGGGACAGCCCCAGCATTTT. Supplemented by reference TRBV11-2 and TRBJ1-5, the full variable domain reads EAGVAQSPRYKIIEKRQSVAFWCNPISGHATLYWYQQILGQGPKLLIQFQNNGVVDDSQLPKDRFSAERLKGVDSTLKIQPAKLEDSAVYLCASSFDRGQPQHFGDGTRLSIL.

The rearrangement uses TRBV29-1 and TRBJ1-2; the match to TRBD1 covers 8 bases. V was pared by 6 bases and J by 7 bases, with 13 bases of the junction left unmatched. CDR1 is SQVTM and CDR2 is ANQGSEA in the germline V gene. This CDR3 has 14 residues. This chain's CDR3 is CSVDWTGPVGGYTF. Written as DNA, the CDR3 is TGCAGCGTGGACTGGACAGGGCCTGTCGGTGGCTACACCTTC.

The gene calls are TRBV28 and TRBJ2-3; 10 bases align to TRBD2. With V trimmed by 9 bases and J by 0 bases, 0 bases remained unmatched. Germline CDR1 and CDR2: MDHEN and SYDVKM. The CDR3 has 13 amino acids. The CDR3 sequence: CASSGGSTDTQYF. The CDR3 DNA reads TGTGCCAGTAGCGGGGGGAGCACAGATACGCAGTATTTT.

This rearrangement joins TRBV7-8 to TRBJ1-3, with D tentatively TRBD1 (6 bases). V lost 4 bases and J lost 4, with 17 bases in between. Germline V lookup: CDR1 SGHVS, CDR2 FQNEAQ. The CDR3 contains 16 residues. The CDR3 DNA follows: TGTGCCAGCAGCTCCCCATACAGGGAATCCGGAAACACCATATATTTT. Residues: CASSSPYRESGNTIYF.

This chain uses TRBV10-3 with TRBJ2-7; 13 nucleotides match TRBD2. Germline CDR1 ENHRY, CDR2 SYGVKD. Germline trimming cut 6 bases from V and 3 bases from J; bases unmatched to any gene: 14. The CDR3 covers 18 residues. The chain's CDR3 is CAISRTSGSKGGVYEQYF. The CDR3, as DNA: TGTGCCATCAGCCGGACTAGCGGGAGTAAGGGTGGAGTCTACGAGCAGTACTTC.

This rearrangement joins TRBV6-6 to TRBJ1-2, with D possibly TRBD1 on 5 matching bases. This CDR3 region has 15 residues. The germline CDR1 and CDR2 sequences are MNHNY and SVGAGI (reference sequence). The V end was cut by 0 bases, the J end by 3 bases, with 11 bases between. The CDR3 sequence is CASSYSGRGDYGYTF. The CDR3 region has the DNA TGTGCCAGCAGTTACTCGGGGCGAGGGGACTATGGCTACACCTTC.

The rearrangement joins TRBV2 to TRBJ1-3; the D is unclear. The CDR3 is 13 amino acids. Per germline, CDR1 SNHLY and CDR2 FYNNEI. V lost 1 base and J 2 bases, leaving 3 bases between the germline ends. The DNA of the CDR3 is TGTGCCAGCAGTGAAGACACTGGAAACACCATATATTTT. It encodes CASSEDTGNTIYF.

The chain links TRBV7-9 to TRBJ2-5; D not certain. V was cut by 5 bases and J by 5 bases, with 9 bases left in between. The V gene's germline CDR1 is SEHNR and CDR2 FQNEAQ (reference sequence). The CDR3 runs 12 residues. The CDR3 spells CASSRRWETQYF. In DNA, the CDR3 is TGTGCCAGCAGCCGACGCTGGGAGACCCAGTACTTC. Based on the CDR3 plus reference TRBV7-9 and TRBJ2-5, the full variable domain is DTGVSQNPRHKITKRGQNVTFRCDPISEHNRLYWYRQTLGQGPEFLTYFQNEAQLEKSRLLSDRFSAERPKGSFSTLEIQRTEQGDSAMYLCASSRRWETQYFGPGTRLLVL.